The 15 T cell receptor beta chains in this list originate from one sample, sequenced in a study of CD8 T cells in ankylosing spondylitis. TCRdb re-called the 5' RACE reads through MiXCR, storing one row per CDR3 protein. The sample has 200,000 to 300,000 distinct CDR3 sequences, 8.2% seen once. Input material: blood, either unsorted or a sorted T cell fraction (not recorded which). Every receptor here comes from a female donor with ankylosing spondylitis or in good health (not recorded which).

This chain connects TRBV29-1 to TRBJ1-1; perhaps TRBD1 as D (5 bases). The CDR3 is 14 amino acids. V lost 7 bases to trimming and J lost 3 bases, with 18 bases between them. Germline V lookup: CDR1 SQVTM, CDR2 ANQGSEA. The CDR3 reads CSAQSLGRDTEAFF. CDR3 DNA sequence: TGCAGCGCCCAGTCATTGGGGCGGGACACTGAAGCTTTCTTT.

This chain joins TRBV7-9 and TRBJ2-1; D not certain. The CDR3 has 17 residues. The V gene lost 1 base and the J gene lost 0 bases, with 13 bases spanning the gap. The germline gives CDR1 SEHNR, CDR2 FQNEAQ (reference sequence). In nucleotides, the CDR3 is TGTGCCAGCAGCTTAGACCTTCCTAACCTCTCCTACAATGAGCAGTTCTTC. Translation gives CASSLDLPNLSYNEQFF.

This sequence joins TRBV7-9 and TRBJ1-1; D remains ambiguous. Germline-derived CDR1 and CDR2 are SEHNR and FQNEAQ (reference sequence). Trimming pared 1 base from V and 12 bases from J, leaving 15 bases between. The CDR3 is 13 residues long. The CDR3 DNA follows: TGTGCCAGCAGCTTAGGAACGCGAGGGATGCCTTTCTTT. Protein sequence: CASSLGTRGMPFF.

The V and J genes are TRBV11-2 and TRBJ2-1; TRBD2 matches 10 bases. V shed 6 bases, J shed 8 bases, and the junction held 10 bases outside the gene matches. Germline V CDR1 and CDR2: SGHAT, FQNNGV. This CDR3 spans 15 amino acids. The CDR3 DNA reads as TGTGCCAGCAGTCAGCTAGCGGGAGTAGGACATGAGCAGTTCTTC. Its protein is CASSQLAGVGHEQFF.

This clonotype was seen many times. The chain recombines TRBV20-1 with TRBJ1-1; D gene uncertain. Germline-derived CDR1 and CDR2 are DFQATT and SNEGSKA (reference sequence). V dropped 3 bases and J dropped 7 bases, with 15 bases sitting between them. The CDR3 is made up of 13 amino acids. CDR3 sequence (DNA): TGCAGTGCTAGTTTATCCGTTTACGGTGAAGCTTTCTTT. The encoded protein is CSASLSVYGEAFF.

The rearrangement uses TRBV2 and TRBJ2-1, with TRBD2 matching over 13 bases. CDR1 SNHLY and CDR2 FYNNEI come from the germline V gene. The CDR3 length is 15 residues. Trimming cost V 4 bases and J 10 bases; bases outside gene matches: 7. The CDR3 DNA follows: TGTGCCAGCAGTGGGACTAGCGGGAGACCCCGCGAGCAGTTCTTC. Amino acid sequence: CASSGTSGRPREQFF.

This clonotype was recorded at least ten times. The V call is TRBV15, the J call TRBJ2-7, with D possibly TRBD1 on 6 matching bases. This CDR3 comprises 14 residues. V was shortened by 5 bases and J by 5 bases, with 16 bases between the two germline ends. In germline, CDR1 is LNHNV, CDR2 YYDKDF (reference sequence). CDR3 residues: CATSGSRGGNEQYF. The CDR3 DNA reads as TGTGCCACCAGCGGGAGCAGGGGCGGCAACGAGCAGTACTTC.

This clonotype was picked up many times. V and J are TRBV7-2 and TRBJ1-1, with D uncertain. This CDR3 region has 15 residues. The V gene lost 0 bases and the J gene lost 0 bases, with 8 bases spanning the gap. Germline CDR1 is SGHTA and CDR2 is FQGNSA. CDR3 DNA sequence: TGTGCCAGCAGCTTAGCGGGATTCATGAACACTGAAGCTTTCTTT. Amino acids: CASSLAGFMNTEAFF.

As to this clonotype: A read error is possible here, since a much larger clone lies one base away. The CDR3 coding sequence is TGTACCAGCAGCTTAGTTGGACAGACCTTTTACTTC. Amino acids: CTSSLVGQTFYF. The J gene is TRBJ2-7, the V gene TRBV7-9, with a weak D call TRBD1 (6 bases). CDR1 SEHNR and CDR2 FQNEAQ come from the germline V gene (reference sequence). CDR3 length: 12 residues.

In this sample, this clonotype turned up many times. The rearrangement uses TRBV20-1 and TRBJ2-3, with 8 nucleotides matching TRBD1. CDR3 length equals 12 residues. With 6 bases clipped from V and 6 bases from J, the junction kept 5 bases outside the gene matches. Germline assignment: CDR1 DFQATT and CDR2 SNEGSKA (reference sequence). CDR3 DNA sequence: TGCAGTGCCACGGGACAGGATGATACGCAGTATTTT. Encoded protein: CSATGQDDTQYF.

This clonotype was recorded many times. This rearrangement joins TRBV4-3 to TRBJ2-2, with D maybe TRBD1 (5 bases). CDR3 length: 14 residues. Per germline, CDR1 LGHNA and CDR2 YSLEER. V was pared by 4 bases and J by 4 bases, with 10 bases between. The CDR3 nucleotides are TGCGCCAGCAGCCTCAGGGCCCTCACCGGGGAGCTGTTTTTT. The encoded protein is CASSLRALTGELFF.

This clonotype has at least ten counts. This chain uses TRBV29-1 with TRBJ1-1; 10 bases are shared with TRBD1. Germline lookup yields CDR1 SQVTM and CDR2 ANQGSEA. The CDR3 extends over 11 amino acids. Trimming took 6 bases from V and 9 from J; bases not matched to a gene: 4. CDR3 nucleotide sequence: TGCAGCGTGGTGGACAGGGGGAAAGCTTTCTTT. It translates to CSVVDRGKAFF.

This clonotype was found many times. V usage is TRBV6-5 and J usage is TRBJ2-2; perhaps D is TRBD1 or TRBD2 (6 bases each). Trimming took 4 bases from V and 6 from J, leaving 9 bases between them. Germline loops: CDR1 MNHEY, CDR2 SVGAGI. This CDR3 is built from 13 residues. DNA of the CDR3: TGTGCCAGCAGTTTAGGGGGGTCCGGGGAGCTGTTTTTT. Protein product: CASSLGGSGELFF.

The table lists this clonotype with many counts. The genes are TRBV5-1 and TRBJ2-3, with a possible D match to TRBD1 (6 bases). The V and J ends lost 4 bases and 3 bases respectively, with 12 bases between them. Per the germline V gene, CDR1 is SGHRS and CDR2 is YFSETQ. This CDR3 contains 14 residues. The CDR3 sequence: CASSPGQRTDTQYF. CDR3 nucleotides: TGCGCCAGCAGCCCCGGACAGAGAACAGATACGCAGTATTTT.

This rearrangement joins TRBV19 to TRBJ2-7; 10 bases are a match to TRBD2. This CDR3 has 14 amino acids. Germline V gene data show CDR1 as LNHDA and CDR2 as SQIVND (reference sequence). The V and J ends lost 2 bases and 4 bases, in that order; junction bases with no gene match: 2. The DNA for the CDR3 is TGTGCCAGTAGTATAAGTAGCGGGAGGTACGAGCAGTACTTC. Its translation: CASSISSGRYEQYF.